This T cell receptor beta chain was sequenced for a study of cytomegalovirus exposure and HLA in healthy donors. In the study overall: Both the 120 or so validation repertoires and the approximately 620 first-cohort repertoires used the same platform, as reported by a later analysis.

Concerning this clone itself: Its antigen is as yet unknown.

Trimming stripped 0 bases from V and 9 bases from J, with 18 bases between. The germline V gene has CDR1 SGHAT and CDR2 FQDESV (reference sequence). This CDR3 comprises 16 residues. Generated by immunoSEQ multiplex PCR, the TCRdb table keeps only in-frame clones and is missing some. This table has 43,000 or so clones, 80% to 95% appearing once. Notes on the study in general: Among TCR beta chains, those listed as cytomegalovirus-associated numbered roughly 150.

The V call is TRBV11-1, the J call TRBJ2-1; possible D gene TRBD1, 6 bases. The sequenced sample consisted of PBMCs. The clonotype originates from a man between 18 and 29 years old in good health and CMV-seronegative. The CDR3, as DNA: TGTGCCAGCAGCTTAGCGCCAAGTACAGGGAGAGGTGAGCAGTTCTTC. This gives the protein CASSLAPSTGRGEQFF.